This T cell receptor beta chain was identified in a study of shared clonotypes between healthy human individuals. The repertoire was sequenced with immunoSEQ multiplex PCR; TCRdb's copy has only in-frame clones and lacks some. The table shows more than 500,000 clones, with about 96% occurring only once. The V gene lost 4 bases and the J gene lost 6 bases, with 10 bases spanning the gap. The CDR3 runs to 13 residues. Germline V lookup: CDR1 SGHAT, CDR2 FQNNGV. This clone came up once. The V gene is TRBV11-2, the J gene TRBJ2-1; D perhaps matches TRBD2 (5 bases). The sequence was collected from a woman aged 25 to 45 in good health. The sample consisted of naive CD4+ T cells sorted from blood. The subset: CD45RA+ positively selected. CDR3 region: CASSSRAGNEQFF. CDR3 in DNA: TGTGCCAGCAGCTCGCGGGCCGGCAATGAGCAGTTCTTC.